This entry concerns a single T cell receptor (beta chain). What it binds is not known. PCR employed 60 Vbeta and 13 Jbeta primers. Measured with immunoSEQ multiplex PCR; TCRdb has only the in-frame clones, and not every one. The profile shows about 130,000 clones, around four fifths of them singletons. These data belong to a study of cytomegalovirus exposure and HLA in healthy donors. Findings of the study overall: The study found most TCR sequences rare, yet found some public TCRs in many donors.

This CDR3 has 16 amino acids. Trimming cost V 4 bases and J 3 bases; bases outside gene matches: 12. Germline V CDR1 and CDR2: MNHNS, SASEGT. The rearrangement uses TRBV6-1 and TRBJ2-7; 7 bases are shared with TRBD1. The sample taken for sequencing was PBMCs. This clonotype originated in a woman aged 40 to 50 in good health and CMV-seropositive. DNA of the CDR3: TGTGCCAGCAGTGGACCCGACAGGGAGACTCGCTACGAGCAGTACTTC. Its protein is CASSGPDRETRYEQYF.